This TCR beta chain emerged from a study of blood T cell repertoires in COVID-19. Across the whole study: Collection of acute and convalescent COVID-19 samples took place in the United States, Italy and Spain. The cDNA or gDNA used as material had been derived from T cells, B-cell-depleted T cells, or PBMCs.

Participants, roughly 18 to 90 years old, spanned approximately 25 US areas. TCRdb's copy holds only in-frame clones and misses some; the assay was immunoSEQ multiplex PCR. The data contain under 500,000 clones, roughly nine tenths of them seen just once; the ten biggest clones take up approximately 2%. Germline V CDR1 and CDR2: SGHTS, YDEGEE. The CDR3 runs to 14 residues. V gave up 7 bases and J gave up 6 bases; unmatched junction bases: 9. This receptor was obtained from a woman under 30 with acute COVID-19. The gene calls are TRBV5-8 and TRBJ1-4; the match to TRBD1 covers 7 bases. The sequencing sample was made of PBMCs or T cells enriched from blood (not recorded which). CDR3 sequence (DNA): TGTGCCAGCTTCACCCCCGGGACAGATGAAAAACTGTTTTTT. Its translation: CASFTPGTDEKLFF.